This T cell receptor (beta chain) was sequenced for a study of regulatory T cells in long-lasting Graves disease. Regarding time point: newly diagnosed GD, antithyroid drugs for less than 3 months. PBMC RNA was the source of the TCR library. Arm-PCR of CDR3 regions and iRepertoire HTBI primers were the basis on which TCR beta libraries were built. MiXCR, applied by TCRdb to the multiplex PCR reads, yields one record per CDR3 protein. Of more than 450,000 distinct CDR3 sequences listed, 15% to 20% are singletons. Germline V gene sequence: CDR1 LNHDA, CDR2 SQIVND (reference sequence). After removal of 3 bases from V and 6 bases from J, the junction contained 6 bases not matched to a gene. The CDR3 is 15 residues long. The same specimen was also included in a second study, on T cells in Graves' hyperthyroidism and ophthalmopathy. That work states: The TCR CDR3 was amplified in a first-round RT-PCR using the HTBI primer set.

The chain combines TRBV19 with TRBJ2-2; 8 nucleotides align to TRBD1. The sequencing used peripheral blood mononuclear cells (PBMCs), collected at new diagnosis, from a patient treated with antithyroid drugs. This sequence was found in a middle-aged man with Graves disease. As DNA, the CDR3 is TGTGCCAGTAGTATTGGGGACAGGATCCCCGGGGAGCTGTTTTTT. As protein: CASSIGDRIPGELFF.